Listed below are T cell receptor beta chains from one sample, sequenced in a study of CD8+CD57+ T cells in acquired aplastic anemia. TCRdb re-derived calls from the reads in MiXCR, one entry per CDR3 protein. Among about 210,000 distinct CDR3 sequences listed, 30% to 35% were seen once. Sequencing was carried out using sorted CD4+, CD8+, or CD8+CD57+ T cells (not recorded which) from PBMCs. The receptor set was obtained from a human donor in good health, serving as a control. The CDR3 runs from the conserved cysteine through the conserved F or W. D genes are given only for firm matches. Only part of the rows carry a size: once, few, many, or a class if the clone is expanded.

d_gene	j_gene	abundance	v_gene	len	CDR3aa
.	TRBJ1-3	.	TRBV4-1	16	CASSLYGSSSGNAIYF
TRBD1	TRBJ2-1	few	TRBV25-1	15	CASSSTGVVLGEQFF
.	TRBJ1-1	many	TRBV11-2	15	CASSFHGASRTEAFF
TRBD2	TRBJ2-1	.	TRBV10-3	14	CAIGSMAGGAEQFF
.	TRBJ2-5	many	TRBV20-1	13	CSARETEQETQYF
.	TRBJ2-7	many	TRBV19	15	CASSIGGGLWSEQYF
.	TRBJ2-3	many	TRBV29-1	12	CSAGRGTDTQYF
TRBD1	TRBJ2-7	.	TRBV25-1	17	CASSSPLGTGAYYEQYF
TRBD2	TRBJ2-5	.	TRBV5-8	14	CASTRGGYQETQYF
.	TRBJ2-5	.	TRBV24-1	17	CATSESRLAAPTETQYF
TRBD1	TRBJ2-5	many	TRBV9	15	CASNELGTVLETQYF
TRBD1	TRBJ1-2	few	TRBV12-3/TRBV12-4	16	CASRSGTATNIYGYTF
.	TRBJ2-5	.	TRBV14	18	CASSQEFQGLAIQETQYF
.	TRBJ2-2	many	TRBV24-1	15	CATSDIRANTGELFF
TRBD2	TRBJ2-7	.	TRBV3-1	15	CASSQGLAGGYEQYF
.	TRBJ2-6	.	TRBV5-1	15	CARSDASPGANVLTF
.	TRBJ2-5	few	TRBV5-1	15	CASRPEGGPSETQYF
TRBD2	TRBJ2-7	.	TRBV30	15	CAWSLGLAGSYEQYF
.	TRBJ1-1	many	TRBV20-1	11	CSALGGDEAFF
.	TRBJ1-3	many	TRBV29-1	12	CSVMSPGNTIYF
.	TRBJ2-7	.	TRBV6-1	14	CASRERWYSYEQYF
.	TRBJ1-4	.	TRBV9	16	CASSVASRGWGEKLFF
TRBD1	TRBJ1-1	.	TRBV5-4	14	CASSLERGRTKAFF
TRBD2	TRBJ2-1	.	TRBV9	16	CASSVARGGSYNEQFF
.	TRBJ1-1	many	TRBV5-5	12	CASSLLREGAFF
TRBD1	TRBJ1-3	.	TRBV12-3/TRBV12-4	16	CASSFHRGLSGNTIYF
.	TRBJ2-7	.	TRBV15	14	CATSRGDRTYEQYF
TRBD1	TRBJ1-2	many	TRBV2	13	CASSQQGWYGYTF
.	TRBJ2-7	.	TRBV20-1	15	CSAFNRQGADYEQYF
.	TRBJ2-1	many	TRBV10-3	19	CAISALLGGEDRSYNEQFF
TRBD1	TRBJ1-3	few	TRBV5-6	17	CASSSAFLTGGLNTIYF
.	TRBJ1-2	many	TRBV24-1	14	CATSGRGDPYGYTF
.	TRBJ2-7	many	TRBV7-9	15	CASTQHRDTSYEQYF
TRBD1	TRBJ1-2	many	TRBV29-1	11	CSEGQGSGYTF
TRBD1	TRBJ2-7	once	TRBV10-3	14	CAISGGTGGSEQYF
.	TRBJ1-6	.	TRBV27	15	CASSDYRVGNSPLHF
TRBD1	TRBJ2-3	many	TRBV11-2	15	CASSKDRMRTDTQYF
.	TRBJ2-7	.	TRBV4-2	14	CASSQAGSSYGQYF
TRBD2	TRBJ2-1	.	TRBV20-1	13	CSARERVVNEQFF
.	TRBJ2-5	few	TRBV3-1	15	CASSQEFGGKETQYF
TRBD1	TRBJ1-1	many	TRBV7-2	14	CASSKTGMNTEAFF
.	TRBJ2-2	.	TRBV10-3	14	CAISVGADTGELFF
.	TRBJ1-3	few	TRBV19	13	CASSDRGGNTIYF
.	TRBJ2-5	many	TRBV5-1	13	CASSSQGFETQYF
.	TRBJ2-3	many	TRBV2	13	CASSDLVGDTQYF
.	TRBJ2-1	few	TRBV5-1	13	CASSFRTGTEQFF
.	TRBJ2-1	few	TRBV11-1	16	CASTLVGSGTYNEQFF
.	TRBJ1-1	.	TRBV6-1	14	CASSEELGDTEAFF